This record covers a single T cell receptor (beta chain). The antigen remains unidentified. The same CDR3 arises from other DNA sequences in this sample as well. Profiling relied on immunoSEQ multiplex PCR, and the TCRdb table lists in-frame clones only, not all of them. The sample lists approximately 6,300 clones; 50% to 70% were seen once. The sample is drawn from a study of tissue T cells after allogeneic stem cell transplantation. Study findings and constraints: The patient cohort was small and clinically heterogeneous, with limited sampling depth. In patients and mice, blood and spleen missed much of tissue repertoire. Anatomically similar tissues had similar TCR repertoires within each patient.

The germline V gene encodes CDR1 LGHNA and CDR2 YSLEER. The CDR3 is 14 residues long. Trimming removed 1 base at V and 0 bases at J, with 4 bases between. Autopsy tissues spanned esophagus to rectum, liver, skin, and lymphoid organs including spleen. The source is a woman aged 18-55 years with breast cancer. This chain connects TRBV4-3 to TRBJ1-3, with D uncertain. This sample comprised duodenum tissue, obtained at autopsy. The CDR3 DNA reads TGCGCCAGCAGCCAAGCGGCCTCTGGAAACACCATATATTTT. The encoded protein is CASSQAASGNTIYF.